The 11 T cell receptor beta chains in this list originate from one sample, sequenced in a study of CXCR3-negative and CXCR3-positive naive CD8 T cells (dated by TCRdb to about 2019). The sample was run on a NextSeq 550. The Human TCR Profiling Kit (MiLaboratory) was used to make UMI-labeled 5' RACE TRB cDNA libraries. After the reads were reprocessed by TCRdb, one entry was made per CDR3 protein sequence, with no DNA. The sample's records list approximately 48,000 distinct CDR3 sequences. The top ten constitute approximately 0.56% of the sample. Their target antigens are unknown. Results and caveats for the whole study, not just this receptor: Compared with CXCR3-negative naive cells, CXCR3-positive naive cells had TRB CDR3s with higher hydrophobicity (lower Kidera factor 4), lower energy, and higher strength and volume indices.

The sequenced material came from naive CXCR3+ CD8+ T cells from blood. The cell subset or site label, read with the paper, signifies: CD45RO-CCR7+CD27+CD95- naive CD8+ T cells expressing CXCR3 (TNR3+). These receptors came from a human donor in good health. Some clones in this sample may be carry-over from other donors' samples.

CDR3 sequence: CASSEFGAGQPQHF. The chain uses TRBV10-2 and TRBJ1-5; lacking DNA, the TRBD1 call made by TCRdb goes unchecked. Germline CDR1 and CDR2: WSHSY and SAAADI. The CDR3 is 14 residues long.

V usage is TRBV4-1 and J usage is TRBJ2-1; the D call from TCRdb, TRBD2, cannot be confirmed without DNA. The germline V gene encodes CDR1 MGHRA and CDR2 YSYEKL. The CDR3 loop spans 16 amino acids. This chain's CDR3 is CASSPLAGDSYNEQFF.

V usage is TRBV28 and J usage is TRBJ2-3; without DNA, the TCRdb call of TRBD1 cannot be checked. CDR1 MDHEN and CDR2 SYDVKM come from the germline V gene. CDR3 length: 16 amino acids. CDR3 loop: CASRPTAGGGKDTQYF.

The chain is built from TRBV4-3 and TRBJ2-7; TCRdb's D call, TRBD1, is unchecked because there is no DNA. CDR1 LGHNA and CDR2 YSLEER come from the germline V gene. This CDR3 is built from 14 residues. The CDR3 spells CASSQDRGGVEQYF.

The CDR3: CSPAGSLGGNTEAFF. The chain links TRBV20-1 to TRBJ1-1. CDR3 length: 15 amino acids. Per germline, CDR1 DFQATT and CDR2 SNEGSKA (reference sequence).

The CDR3 reads CSAQGQGNHEQYF. This chain links TRBV20-1 with TRBJ2-7; the TCRdb D gene call, TRBD1, has no DNA to confirm it. The CDR3 runs 13 residues. From germline, CDR1 is DFQATT and CDR2 SNEGSKA (reference sequence).

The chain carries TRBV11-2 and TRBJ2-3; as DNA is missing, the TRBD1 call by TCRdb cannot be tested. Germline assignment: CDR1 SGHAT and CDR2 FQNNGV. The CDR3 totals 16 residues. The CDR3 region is CASSSGGTGSADTQYF.

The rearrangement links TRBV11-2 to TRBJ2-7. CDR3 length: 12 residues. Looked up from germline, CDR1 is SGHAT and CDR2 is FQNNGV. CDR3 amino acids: CASSLAFYEQYF.

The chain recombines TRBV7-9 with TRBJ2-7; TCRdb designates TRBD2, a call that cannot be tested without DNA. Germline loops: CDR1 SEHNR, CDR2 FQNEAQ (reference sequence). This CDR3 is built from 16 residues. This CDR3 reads CASSLTTSGPPYEQYF. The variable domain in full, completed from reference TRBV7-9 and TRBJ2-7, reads DTGVSQNPRHKITKRGQNVTFRCDPISEHNRLYWYRQTLGQGPEFLTYFQNEAQLEKSRLLSDRFSAERPKGSFSTLEIQRTEQGDSAMYLCASSLTTSGPPYEQYFGPGTRLTVT.

The CDR3 loop is CSANNLDSLSYNEQFF. The chain uses TRBV20-1 and TRBJ2-1; TCRdb proposes TRBD1, but this gene call is untestable without DNA. The CDR3 is 16 residues long. Germline V gene lookup returns CDR1 DFQATT and CDR2 SNEGSKA (reference sequence).

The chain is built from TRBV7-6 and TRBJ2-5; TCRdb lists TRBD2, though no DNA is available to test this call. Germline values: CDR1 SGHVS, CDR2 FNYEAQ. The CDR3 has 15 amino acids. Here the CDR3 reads CASSTSLAGQETQYF.